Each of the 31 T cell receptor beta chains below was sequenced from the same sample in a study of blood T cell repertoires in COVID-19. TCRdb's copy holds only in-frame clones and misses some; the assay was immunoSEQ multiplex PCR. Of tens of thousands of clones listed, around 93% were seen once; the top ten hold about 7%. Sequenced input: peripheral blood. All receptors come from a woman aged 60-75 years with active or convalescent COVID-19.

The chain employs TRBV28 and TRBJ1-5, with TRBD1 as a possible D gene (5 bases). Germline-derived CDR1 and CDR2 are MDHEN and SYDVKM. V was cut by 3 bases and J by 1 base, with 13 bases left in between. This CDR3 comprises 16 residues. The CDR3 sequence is CASSFEGVPSNQPQHF. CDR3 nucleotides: TGTGCCAGCAGTTTTGAAGGGGTTCCGAGCAATCAGCCCCAGCATTTT. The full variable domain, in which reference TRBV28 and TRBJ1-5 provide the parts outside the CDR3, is DVKVTQSSRYLVKRTGEKVFLECVQDMDHENMFWYRQDPGLGLRLIYFSYDVKMKEKGDIPEGYSVSREKKERFSLILESASTNQTSMYLCASSFEGVPSNQPQHFGDGTRLSIL.

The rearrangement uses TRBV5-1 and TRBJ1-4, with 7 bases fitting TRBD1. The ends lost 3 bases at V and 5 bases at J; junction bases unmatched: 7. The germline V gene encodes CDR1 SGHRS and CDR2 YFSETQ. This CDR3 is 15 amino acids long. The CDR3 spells CASSSGQALNEKLFF. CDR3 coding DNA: TGCGCCAGCAGCTCAGGACAGGCTTTGAATGAAAAACTGTTTTTT.

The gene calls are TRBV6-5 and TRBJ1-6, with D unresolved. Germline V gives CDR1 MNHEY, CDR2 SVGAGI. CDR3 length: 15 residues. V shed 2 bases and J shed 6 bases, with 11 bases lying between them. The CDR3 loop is CASSYEGRANSPLHF. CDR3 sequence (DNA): TGTGCCAGCAGTTACGAAGGGAGGGCTAATTCACCCCTCCACTTT.

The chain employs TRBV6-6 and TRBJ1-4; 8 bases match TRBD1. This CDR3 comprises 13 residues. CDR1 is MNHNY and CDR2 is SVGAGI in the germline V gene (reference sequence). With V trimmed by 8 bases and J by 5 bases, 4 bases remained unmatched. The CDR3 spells CASGRQGNEKLFF. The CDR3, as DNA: TGTGCCAGCGGTAGACAGGGGAATGAAAAACTGTTTTTT.

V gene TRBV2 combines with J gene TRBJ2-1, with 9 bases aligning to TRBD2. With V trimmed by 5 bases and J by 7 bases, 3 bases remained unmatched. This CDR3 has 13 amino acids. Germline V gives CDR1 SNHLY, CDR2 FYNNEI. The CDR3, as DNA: TGTGCCAGCAGTAGCGGGAGGCAGAATGAGCAGTTCTTC. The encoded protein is CASSSGRQNEQFF.

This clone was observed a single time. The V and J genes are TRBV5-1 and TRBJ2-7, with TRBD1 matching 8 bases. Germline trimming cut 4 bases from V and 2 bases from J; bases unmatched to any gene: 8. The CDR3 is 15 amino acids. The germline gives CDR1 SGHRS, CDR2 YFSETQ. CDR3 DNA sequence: TGCGCCAGCAGCGACGGGACAGGACCAACCTACGAGCAGTACTTC. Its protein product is CASSDGTGPTYEQYF.

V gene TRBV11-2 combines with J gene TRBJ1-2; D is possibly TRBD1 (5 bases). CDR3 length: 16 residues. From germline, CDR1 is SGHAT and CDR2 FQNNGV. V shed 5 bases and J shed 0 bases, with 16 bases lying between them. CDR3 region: CASSQGIPLPNYGYTF. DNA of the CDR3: TGTGCCAGCAGCCAGGGCATCCCGTTACCTAACTATGGCTACACCTTC.

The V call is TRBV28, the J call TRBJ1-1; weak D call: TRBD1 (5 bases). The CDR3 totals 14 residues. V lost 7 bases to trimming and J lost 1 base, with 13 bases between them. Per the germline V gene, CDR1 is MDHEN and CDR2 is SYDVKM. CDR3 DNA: TGTGCCAGCACGCTTGGGGGGACGAACACTGAAGCTTTCTTT. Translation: CASTLGGTNTEAFF.

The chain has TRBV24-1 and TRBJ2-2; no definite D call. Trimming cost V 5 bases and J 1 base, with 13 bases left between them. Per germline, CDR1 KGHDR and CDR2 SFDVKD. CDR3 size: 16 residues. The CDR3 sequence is CATSAPRPRNTGELFF. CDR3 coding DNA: TGTGCCACCAGTGCTCCTAGGCCGAGGAACACCGGGGAGCTGTTTTTT.

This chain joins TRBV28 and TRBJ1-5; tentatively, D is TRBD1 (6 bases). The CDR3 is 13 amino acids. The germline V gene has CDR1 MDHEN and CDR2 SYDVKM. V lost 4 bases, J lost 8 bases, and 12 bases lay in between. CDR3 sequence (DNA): TGTGCCAGCAGTTCACAGGGTAGAGAGCCCCAGCATTTT. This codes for CASSSQGREPQHF.

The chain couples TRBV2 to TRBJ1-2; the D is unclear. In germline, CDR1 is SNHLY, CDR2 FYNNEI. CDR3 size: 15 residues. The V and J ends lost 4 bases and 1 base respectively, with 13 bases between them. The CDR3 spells CASSGSGNYNYGYTF. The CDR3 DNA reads TGTGCCAGCAGTGGTTCCGGGAACTATAACTATGGCTACACCTTC. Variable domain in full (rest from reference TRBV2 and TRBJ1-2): EPEVTQTPSHQVTQMGQEVILRCVPISNHLYFYWYRQILGQKVEFLVSFYNNEISEKSEIFDDQFSVERPDGSNFTLKIRSTKLEDSAMYFCASSGSGNYNYGYTFGSGTRLTVV.

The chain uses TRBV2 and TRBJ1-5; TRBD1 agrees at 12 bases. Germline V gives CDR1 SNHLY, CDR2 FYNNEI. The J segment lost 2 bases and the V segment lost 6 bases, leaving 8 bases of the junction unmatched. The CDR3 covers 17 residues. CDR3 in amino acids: CASSPGTGGGRNQPQHF. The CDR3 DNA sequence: TGTGCCAGCAGCCCCGGGACAGGGGGCGGCCGCAATCAGCCCCAGCATTTT.

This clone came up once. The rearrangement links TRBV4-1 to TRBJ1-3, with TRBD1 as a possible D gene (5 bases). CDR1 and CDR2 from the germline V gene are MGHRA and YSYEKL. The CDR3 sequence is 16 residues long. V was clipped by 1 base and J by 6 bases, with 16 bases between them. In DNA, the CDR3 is TGCGCCAGCAGCCAAGCTACAGGAGGGGTCGCAAACACCATATATTTT. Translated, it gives CASSQATGGVANTIYF.

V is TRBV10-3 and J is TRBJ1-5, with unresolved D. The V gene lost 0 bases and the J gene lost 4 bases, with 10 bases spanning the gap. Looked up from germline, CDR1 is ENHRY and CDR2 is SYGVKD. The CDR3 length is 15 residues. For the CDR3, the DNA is TGTGCCATCAGTGAGTCGAAGGGAGGTAATCAGCCCCAGCATTTT. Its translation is CAISESKGGNQPQHF.

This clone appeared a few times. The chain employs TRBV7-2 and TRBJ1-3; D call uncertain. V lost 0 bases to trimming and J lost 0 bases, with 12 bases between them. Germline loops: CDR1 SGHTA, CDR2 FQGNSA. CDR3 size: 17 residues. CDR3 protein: CASSLANGGISGNTIYF. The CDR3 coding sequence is TGTGCCAGCAGCTTAGCGAACGGAGGGATCTCTGGAAACACCATATATTTT.

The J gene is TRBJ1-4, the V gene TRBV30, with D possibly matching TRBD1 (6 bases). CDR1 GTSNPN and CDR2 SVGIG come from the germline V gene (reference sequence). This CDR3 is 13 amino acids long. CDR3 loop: CAAFRGASEKLFF. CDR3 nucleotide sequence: TGTGCGGCCTTCAGGGGAGCAAGTGAAAAACTGTTTTTT. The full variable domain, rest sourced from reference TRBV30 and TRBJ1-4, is SQTIHQWPATLVQPVGSPLSLECTVEGTSNPNLYWYRQAAGRGLQLLFYSVGIGQISSEVPQNLSASRPQDRQFILSSKKLLLSDSGFYLCAAFRGASEKLFFGSGTQLSVL.

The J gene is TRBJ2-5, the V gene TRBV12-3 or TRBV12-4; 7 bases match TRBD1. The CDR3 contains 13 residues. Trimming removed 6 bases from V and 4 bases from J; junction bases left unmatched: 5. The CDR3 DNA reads TGTGCCAGCAGATCTACAGGGGCAGAGACCCAGTACTTC. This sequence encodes CASRSTGAETQYF.

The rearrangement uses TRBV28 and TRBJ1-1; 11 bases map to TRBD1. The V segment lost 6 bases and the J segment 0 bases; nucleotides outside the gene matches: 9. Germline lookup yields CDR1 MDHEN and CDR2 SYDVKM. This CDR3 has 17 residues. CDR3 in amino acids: CASSEPGQGGMNTEAFF. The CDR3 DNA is TGTGCCAGCAGCGAACCGGGACAGGGGGGAATGAACACTGAAGCTTTCTTT.

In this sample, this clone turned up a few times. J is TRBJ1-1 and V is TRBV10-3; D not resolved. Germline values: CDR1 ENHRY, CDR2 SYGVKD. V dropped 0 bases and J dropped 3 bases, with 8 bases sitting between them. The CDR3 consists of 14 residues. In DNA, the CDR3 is TGTGCCATCAGTGAGTCGCGGGGTGACACTGAAGCTTTCTTT. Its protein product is CAISESRGDTEAFF.

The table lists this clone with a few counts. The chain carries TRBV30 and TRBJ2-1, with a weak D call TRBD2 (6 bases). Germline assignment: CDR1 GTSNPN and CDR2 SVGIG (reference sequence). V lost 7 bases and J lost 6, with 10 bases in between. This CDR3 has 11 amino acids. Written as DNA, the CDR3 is TGTGCCTTGGAGGGCCGCAATGAGCAGTTCTTC. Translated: CALEGRNEQFF.

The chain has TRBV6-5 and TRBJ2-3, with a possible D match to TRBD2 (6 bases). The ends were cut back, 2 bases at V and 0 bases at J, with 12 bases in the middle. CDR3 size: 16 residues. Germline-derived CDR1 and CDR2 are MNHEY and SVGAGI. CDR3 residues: CASSYERRGSTDTQYF. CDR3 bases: TGTGCCAGCAGTTACGAGCGGAGGGGTAGCACAGATACGCAGTATTTT.

CDR3 sequence: CATSRGGLDYEQYF. Written as DNA, the CDR3 is TGTGCCACCAGCAGGGGGGGACTCGACTACGAGCAGTACTTC. The J gene is TRBJ2-7, the V gene TRBV15; tentatively, D is TRBD2 (6 bases). The CDR3 totals 14 residues. Germline loops: CDR1 LNHNV, CDR2 YYDKDF (reference sequence). V gave up 3 bases and J gave up 3 bases, with 12 bases separating them. Full variable domain (remainder filled in from reference TRBV15 and TRBJ2-7): DAMVIQNPRYQVTQFGKPVTLSCSQTLNHNVMYWYQQKSSQAPKLLFHYYDKDFNNEADTPDNFQSRRPNTSFCFLDIRSPGLGDTAMYLCATSRGGLDYEQYFGPGTRLTVT.

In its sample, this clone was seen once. CDR3 sequence reads: CASSLGPGGMNTEAFF. CDR3 nucleotide sequence: TGCGCCAGCAGCTTGGGGCCAGGGGGCATGAACACTGAAGCTTTCTTT. The chain links TRBV5-1 to TRBJ1-1; 8 bases match TRBD1. This CDR3 contains 16 residues. V was clipped by 0 bases and J by 0 bases; unmatched bases: 4. Germline-derived CDR1 and CDR2 are SGHRS and YFSETQ. Combining the CDR3 with reference TRBV5-1 and TRBJ1-1 gives the whole variable domain KAGVTQTPRYLIKTRGQQVTLSCSPISGHRSVSWYQQTPGQGLQFLFEYFSETQRNKGNFPGRFSGRQFSNSRSEMNVSTLELGDSALYLCASSLGPGGMNTEAFFGQGTRLTVV.

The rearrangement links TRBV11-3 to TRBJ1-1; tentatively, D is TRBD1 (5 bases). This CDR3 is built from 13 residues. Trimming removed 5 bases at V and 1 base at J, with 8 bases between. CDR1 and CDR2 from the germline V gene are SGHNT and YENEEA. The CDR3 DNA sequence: TGTGCCAGCAGCCGCGGACAGAACACTGAAGCTTTCTTT. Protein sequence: CASSRGQNTEAFF.

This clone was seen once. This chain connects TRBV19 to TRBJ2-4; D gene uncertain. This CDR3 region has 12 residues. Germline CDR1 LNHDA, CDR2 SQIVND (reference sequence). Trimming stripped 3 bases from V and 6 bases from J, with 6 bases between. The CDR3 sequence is CASSMASNIQYF. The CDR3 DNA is TGTGCCAGTAGTATGGCTTCAAACATTCAGTACTTC.

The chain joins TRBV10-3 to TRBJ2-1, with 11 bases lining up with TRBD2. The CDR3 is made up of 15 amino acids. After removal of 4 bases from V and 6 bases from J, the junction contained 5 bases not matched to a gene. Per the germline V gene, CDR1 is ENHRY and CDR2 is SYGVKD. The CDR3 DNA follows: TGTGCCATCAGTGGAGGGACTAGCGGACTCAATGAGCAGTTCTTC. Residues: CAISGGTSGLNEQFF.

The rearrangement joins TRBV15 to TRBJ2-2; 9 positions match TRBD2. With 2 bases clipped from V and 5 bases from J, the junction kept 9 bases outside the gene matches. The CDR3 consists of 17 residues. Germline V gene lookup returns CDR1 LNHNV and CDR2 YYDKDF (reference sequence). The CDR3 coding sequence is TGTGCCACCAGCAGACCGCTAGCGGGGACCTCAACCGGGGAGCTGTTTTTT. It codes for CATSRPLAGTSTGELFF.

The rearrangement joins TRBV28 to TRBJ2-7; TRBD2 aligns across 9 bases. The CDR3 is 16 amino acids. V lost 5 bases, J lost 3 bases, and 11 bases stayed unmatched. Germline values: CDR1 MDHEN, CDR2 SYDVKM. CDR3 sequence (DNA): TGTGCCAGCAGTCGCAGGGATAGCGGGAGAAACTACGAGCAGTACTTC. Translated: CASSRRDSGRNYEQYF.

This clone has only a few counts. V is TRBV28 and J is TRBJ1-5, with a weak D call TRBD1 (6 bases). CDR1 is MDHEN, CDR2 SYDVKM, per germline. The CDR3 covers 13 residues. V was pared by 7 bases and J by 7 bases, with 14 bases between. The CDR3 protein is CASTRAGAQPQHF. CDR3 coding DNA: TGTGCCAGCACTAGAGCAGGGGCCCAGCCCCAGCATTTT.

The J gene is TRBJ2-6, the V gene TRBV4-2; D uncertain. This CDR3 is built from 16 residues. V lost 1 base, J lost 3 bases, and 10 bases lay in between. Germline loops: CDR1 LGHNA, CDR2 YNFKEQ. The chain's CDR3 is CASSQGLNSGANVLTF. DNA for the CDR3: TGTGCCAGCAGCCAAGGCTTAAATAGTGGGGCCAACGTCCTGACTTTC.

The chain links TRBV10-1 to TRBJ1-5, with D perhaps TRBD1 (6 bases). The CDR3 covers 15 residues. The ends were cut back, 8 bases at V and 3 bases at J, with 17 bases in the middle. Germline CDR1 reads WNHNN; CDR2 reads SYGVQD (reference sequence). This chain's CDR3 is CASDSDRRDNQPQHF. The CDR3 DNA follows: TGCGCCAGCGACTCGGACAGACGCGACAATCAGCCCCAGCATTTT.